Ten or more counts support the clone carrying this T cell receptor beta chain. The data stem from a study of T-cell reconstitution after alpha-beta-depleted transplantation in children. Preparing the TCRbeta library involved the use of unique molecular identifiers. MiXCR was run by TCRdb on the PCR reads, yielding one entry per CDR3 protein. The sample carries roughly 350,000 distinct CDR3 sequences, 10% recorded once. The V end was cut by 4 bases, the J end by 4 bases, with 8 bases between. The CDR3 length is 13 residues. Germline V gene lookup returns CDR1 DFQATT and CDR2 SNEGSKA (reference sequence).

This receptor was obtained from a human donor who donated a stem cell graft to a child with acute lymphoblastic leukemia. Sequencing used PBMCs from the stem cell graft donor, obtained from the stem cell graft. This chain uses TRBV20-1 with TRBJ2-6; no clear D. This CDR3 reads CSATPWGANVLTF. CDR3 coding DNA: TGCAGTGCTACCCCTTGGGGGGCCAACGTCCTGACTTTC.